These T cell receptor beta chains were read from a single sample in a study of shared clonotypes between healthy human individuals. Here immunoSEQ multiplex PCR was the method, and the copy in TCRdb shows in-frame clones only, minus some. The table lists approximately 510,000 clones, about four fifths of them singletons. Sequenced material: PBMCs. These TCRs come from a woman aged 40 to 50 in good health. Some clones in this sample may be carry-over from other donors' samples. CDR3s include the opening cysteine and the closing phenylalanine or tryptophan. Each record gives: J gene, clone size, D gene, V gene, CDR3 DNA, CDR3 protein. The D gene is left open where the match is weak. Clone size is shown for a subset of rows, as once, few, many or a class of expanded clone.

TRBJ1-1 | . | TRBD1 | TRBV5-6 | TGTGCCAGCAGCAACCCTCCTGGGACAGGGGGTAGCTTGAACACTGAAGCTTTCTTT | CASSNPPGTGGSLNTEAFF
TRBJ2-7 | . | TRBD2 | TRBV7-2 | TGTGCCAGCAGCCCGAGCGGGGGGACCTACGAGCAGTACTTC | CASSPSGGTYEQYF
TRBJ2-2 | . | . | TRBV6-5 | TGTGCCAGCAGCCCGGGAGAACCGAACACCGGGGAGCTGTTTTTT | CASSPGEPNTGELFF
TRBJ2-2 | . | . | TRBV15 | TGTGCCACCAGCCCTGGGACAAGAAACACCGGGGAGCTGTTTTTT | CATSPGTRNTGELFF
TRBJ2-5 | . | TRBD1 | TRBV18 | TGTGCCAGCTCACCCAGGACAGGGTCAGAGACCCAGTACTTC | CASSPRTGSETQYF
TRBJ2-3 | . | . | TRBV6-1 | TGTGCCAGCAGTGAGCGCGGCAGCACAGATACGCAGTATTTT | CASSERGSTDTQYF
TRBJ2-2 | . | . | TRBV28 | TGTGCCAGCAGCTCTCCCGGGACAACGAACACCGGGGAGCTGTTTTTT | CASSSPGTTNTGELFF
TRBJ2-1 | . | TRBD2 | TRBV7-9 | TGTGCCAGCAGCTCAGATAAAACGGCTAGCGGGATTCGTTGGCAGTTCTTC | CASSSDKTASGIRWQFF
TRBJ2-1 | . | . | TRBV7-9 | TGTGCCAGCAGCTTAAGGGACGGTGAGCAGTTCTTC | CASSLRDGEQFF
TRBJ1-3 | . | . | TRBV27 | TGTGCCAGCAGTTTGGCAGGAGACTCTGGAAACACCATATATTTT | CASSLAGDSGNTIYF
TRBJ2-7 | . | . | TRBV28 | TGTGCCAGCAGCGCAAAACGGGGGAGTCTAGGTTACGAGCAGTACTTC | CASSAKRGSLGYEQYF
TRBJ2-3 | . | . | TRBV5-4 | TGTGCCAGCAGCTCAAGCGGTAGCACAGATACGCAGTATTTT | CASSSSGSTDTQYF
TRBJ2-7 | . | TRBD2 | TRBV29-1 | TGCAGCGTTGGTGAGCGGGACTCCTACGAGCAGTACTTC | CSVGERDSYEQYF
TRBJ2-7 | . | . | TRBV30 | TGTGCCTGGAGTGTGGGAGGGGGCCTACCCTACGAGCAGTACTTC | CAWSVGGGLPYEQYF
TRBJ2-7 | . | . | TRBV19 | TGTGCCAGTAGTAAGCAGGATTCCACCTACGAGCAGTACTTC | CASSKQDSTYEQYF
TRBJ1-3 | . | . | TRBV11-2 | TGTGCCAGCAGCAGAGGGGACCCAGCCTCTGGAAACACCATATATTTT | CASSRGDPASGNTIYF
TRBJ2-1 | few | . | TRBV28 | TGTGCCAGCAGTTCTCTCGGAGGGACCTACAATGAGCAGTTCTTC | CASSSLGGTYNEQFF
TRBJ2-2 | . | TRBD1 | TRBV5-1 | TGCGCCAGCAGCGGACAGGGGGCTACGGCCGGGGAGCTGTTTTTT | CASSGQGATAGELFF
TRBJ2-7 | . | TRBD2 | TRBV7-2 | TGTGCCAGCAGCTCTTCTAGCGGGACGAGCGAGCAGTACTTC | CASSSSSGTSEQYF
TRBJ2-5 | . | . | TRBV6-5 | TGTGCCAGCAAGCGGATGGGGACCCAGTACTTC | CASKRMGTQYF
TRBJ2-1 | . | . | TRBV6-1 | TGTGCCAGCAGTGAACAGGGGATTGATGAGCAGTTCTTC | CASSEQGIDEQFF
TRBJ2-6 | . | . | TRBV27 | TGTGCCAGCAGTCCAACCCCGCCCAGGGGGGCTATCAGCTCTGGGGCCAACGTCCTGACTTTC | CASSPTPPRGAISSGANVLTF
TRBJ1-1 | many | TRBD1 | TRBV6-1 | TGTGCCAGCAAGGGGGACAGATTTGAAGCTTTCTTT | CASKGDRFEAFF
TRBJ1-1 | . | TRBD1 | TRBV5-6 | TGTGCCAGCAGCTGGAGGGGGCTCGGCACTGAAGCTTTCTTT | CASSWRGLGTEAFF
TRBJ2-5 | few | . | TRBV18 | TGTGCCAGCTCACGGCAGGGTCAGGAGACCCAGTACTTC | CASSRQGQETQYF
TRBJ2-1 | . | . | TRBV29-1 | TGCAGCGCCGCCCGGGGAGAGTGGGACAATGAGCAGTTCTTC | CSAARGEWDNEQFF
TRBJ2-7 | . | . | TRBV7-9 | TGTGCCAGCAGGGGTCGCAACTACGAGCAGTACTTC | CASRGRNYEQYF
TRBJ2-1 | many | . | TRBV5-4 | TGTGCCAGCAGCCTCCGGGACCCTAACAATGAGCAGTTCTTC | CASSLRDPNNEQFF
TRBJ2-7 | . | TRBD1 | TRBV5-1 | TGCGCCAGCAGCCCCTTGGACAGGGAAGACGAGCAGTACTTC | CASSPLDREDEQYF
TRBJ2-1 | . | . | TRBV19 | TGTGCCAGTAGTATACCACCATCACAGGGCTACAATGAGCAGTTCTTC | CASSIPPSQGYNEQFF
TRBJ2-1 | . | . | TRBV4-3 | TGCGCCAGCAGCCCACCTTATAGCCCCAATGAGCAGTTCTTC | CASSPPYSPNEQFF
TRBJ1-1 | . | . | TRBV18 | TGTGCCAGCTCACCGGGGGTTACCCTAAACACTGAAGCTTTCTTT | CASSPGVTLNTEAFF
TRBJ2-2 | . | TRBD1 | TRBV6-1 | TGTGCCAGCAGTACGGACAGGGGCGGGGAGCTGTTTTTT | CASSTDRGGELFF
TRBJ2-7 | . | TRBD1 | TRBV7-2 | TGTGCCAGCAGCTGGGGACAGGGGTATGACGAGCAGTACTTC | CASSWGQGYDEQYF
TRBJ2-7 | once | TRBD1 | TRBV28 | TGTGCCAGCAGTTTAGTGGGACAGGGGGTCCACGAGCAGTACTTC | CASSLVGQGVHEQYF
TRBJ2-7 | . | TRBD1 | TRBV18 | TGTGCCAGCTCACCTCCCGGGACAGGGTTTTCCGAGCAGTACTTC | CASSPPGTGFSEQYF
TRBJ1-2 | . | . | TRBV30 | TGTGCCTGGAAAGTCAGGGAGGTTGAAGGCTACACCTTC | CAWKVREVEGYTF
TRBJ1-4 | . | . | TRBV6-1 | TGTGCCAGCAACGCAGGGAGTTCGAGTGAAAAACTGTTTTTT | CASNAGSSSEKLFF
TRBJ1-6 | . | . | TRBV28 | TGTGCCAGCAGTCAACGACCCCTAGGGCGGCCGAATTCACCCCTCCACTTT | CASSQRPLGRPNSPLHF
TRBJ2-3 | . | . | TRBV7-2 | TGTGCCAGCAGCTACCGGGCAGATACGCAGTATTTT | CASSYRADTQYF
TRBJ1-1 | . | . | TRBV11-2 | TGTGCCAGCAGCTTATACGGGGGTGAAGCTTTCTTT | CASSLYGGEAFF
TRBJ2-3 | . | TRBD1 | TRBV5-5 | TGTGCCAGCAGCACTAGACAGGGTGTGGGCACAGATACGCAGTATTTT | CASSTRQGVGTDTQYF
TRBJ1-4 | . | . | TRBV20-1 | TGCAGTGCGAGGGGGTCCGGGAAACTGTTTTTT | CSARGSGKLFF
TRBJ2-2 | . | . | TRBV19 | TGTGCCAGTAGTATAGACACGGCGAACACCGGGGAGCTGTTTTTT | CASSIDTANTGELFF
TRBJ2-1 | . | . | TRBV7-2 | TGTGCCAGCAGCTTCCCCGACAGGGAGCAGTTCTTC | CASSFPDREQFF